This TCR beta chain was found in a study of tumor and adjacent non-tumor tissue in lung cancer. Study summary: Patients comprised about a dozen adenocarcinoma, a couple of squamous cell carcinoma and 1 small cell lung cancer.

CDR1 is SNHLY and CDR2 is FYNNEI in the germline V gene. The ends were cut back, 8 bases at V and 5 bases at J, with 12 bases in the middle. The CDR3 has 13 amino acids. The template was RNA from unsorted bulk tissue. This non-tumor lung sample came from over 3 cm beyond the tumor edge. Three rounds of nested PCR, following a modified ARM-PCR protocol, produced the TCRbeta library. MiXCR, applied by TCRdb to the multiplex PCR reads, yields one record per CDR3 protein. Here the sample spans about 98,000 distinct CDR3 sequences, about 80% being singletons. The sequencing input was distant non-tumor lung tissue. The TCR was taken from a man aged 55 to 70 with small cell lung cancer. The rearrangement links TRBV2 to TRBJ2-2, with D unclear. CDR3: CASLTQNTGELFF. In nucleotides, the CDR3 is TGTGCCAGCCTTACTCAGAATACCGGGGAGCTGTTTTTT.